This is a list of T cell receptor beta chains from one sample in a study of human T cells and chemical hapten exposure. TCRdb re-derived calls from the RACE reads in MiXCR, one entry per CDR3 protein. The sample yields approximately 80,000 distinct CDR3 sequences, about 10% seen once. Sequenced material: whole blood, taken in connection with sensitization to the hapten diphenylcyclopropenone (DPC). All receptors come from a woman in her forties or fifties with alopecia areata. Some clones in this sample may be carry-over from other donors' samples. Each CDR3 is given with its conserved first and last residue. The D gene is left open where the match is weak. Not every row has a clone size; where given, it reads once, few, many or a size class.

abundance	j_gene	v_gene	d_gene	CDR3aa	CDR3nt
.	TRBJ1-2	TRBV28	TRBD1	CASRRTGTNYGYTF	TGTGCCAGCAGACGGACAGGGACTAACTATGGCTACACCTTC
many	TRBJ1-1	TRBV7-9	TRBD1	CASSLGQGASGTEAFF	TGTGCCAGCAGCTTAGGACAGGGGGCATCGGGCACTGAAGCTTTCTTT
.	TRBJ2-6	TRBV29-1	.	CSVTDRPVPSGANVLTF	TGCAGCGTGACCGACAGGCCAGTCCCCTCTGGGGCCAACGTCCTGACTTTC
.	TRBJ2-6	TRBV20-1	.	CSARVTGGVSSGANVLTF	TGCAGTGCTAGAGTAACCGGCGGGGTCAGCTCTGGGGCCAACGTCCTGACTTTC
.	TRBJ1-1	TRBV5-1	TRBD1	CASSPGGLNTEAFF	TGCGCCAGCAGCCCAGGGGGCTTGAACACTGAAGCTTTCTTT
many	TRBJ1-1	TRBV20-1	.	CSARAGTSVPEAFF	TGCAGTGCTAGAGCGGGTACATCAGTTCCTGAAGCTTTCTTT
few	TRBJ2-2	TRBV20-1	.	CSARVAAGELFF	TGCAGTGCTAGAGTCGCGGCCGGGGAGCTGTTTTTT
many	TRBJ1-6	TRBV30	.	CAWRGRTGSNSPLHF	TGTGCCTGGAGGGGTCGCACGGGAAGTAATTCACCCCTCCACTTT
many	TRBJ2-3	TRBV24-1	.	CATRDGSTDTQYF	TGTGCCACCCGGGACGGTAGCACAGATACGCAGTATTTT
.	TRBJ2-7	TRBV2	.	CASSRTYLESSYEQYF	TGTGCCAGCAGCCGAACTTATCTAGAAAGCTCCTACGAGCAGTACTTC
many	TRBJ2-1	TRBV10-1	TRBD2	CASSPSGRLNEQFF	TGCGCCAGCAGTCCTAGCGGGAGGCTAAATGAGCAGTTCTTC
.	TRBJ1-4	TRBV12-3/TRBV12-4	.	CASSYSHREKLFF	TGTGCCAGCAGTTACAGTCATCGTGAAAAACTGTTTTTT
many	TRBJ2-7	TRBV7-9	.	CASSLGATTGEQYF	TGTGCCAGCAGCTTAGGTGCTACAACGGGGGAGCAGTACTTC
few	TRBJ2-1	TRBV6-5	TRBD2	CASSSVSGVNNEQFF	TGTGCCAGCAGTTCCGTTAGCGGGGTGAACAATGAGCAGTTCTTC
.	TRBJ1-2	TRBV6-5	.	CASSLSLQGRGGYTF	TGTGCCAGCAGTCTAAGTTTACAGGGCAGGGGCGGCTACACCTTC
many	TRBJ2-1	TRBV24-1	TRBD2	CATRAPQGGDEQFF	TGTGCCACCAGGGCCCCGCAGGGAGGGGATGAGCAGTTCTTC
.	TRBJ2-3	TRBV9	.	CASSQSSGTGRTDTQYF	TGTGCCAGCAGCCAATCCTCCGGGACGGGGCGAACAGATACGCAGTATTTT
.	TRBJ1-2	TRBV7-9	TRBD1	CASSSFGDREDYGYTF	TGTGCCAGCAGCTCATTTGGGGACAGGGAAGACTATGGCTACACCTTC
many	TRBJ1-6	TRBV7-6	.	CASSPQASSYNSPLHF	TGTGCCAGCAGCCCTCAGGCTAGCTCCTATAATTCACCCCTCCACTTT
many	TRBJ2-5	TRBV2	.	CASSPPGAQETQYF	TGTGCCAGCAGTCCGCCCGGGGCCCAAGAGACCCAGTACTTC
few	TRBJ2-4	TRBV28	.	CASMDLPKNIQYF	TGTGCCAGCATGGACTTACCCAAAAACATTCAGTACTTC
many	TRBJ1-1	TRBV4-2	TRBD1	CASSQDQVRGLTEAFF	TGTGCCAGCAGCCAAGATCAGGTCAGGGGGCTCACTGAAGCTTTCTTT
many	TRBJ1-5	TRBV28	TRBD1	CASSSTGVGQPQHF	TGTGCCAGCAGTTCGACAGGGGTTGGCCAGCCCCAGCATTTT
.	TRBJ2-2	TRBV7-2	.	CASSFGGTLFF	TGTGCCAGCAGCTTTGGGGGGACGCTGTTTTTT
.	TRBJ2-1	TRBV27	.	CASSLSLGVSDEQFF	TGTGCCAGCAGTTTATCGCTTGGCGTTAGCGATGAGCAGTTCTTC
few	TRBJ2-2	TRBV5-1	.	CASSLLAAGNTGELFF	TGCGCCAGCAGCTTGTTAGCGGCGGGCAACACCGGGGAGCTGTTTTTT